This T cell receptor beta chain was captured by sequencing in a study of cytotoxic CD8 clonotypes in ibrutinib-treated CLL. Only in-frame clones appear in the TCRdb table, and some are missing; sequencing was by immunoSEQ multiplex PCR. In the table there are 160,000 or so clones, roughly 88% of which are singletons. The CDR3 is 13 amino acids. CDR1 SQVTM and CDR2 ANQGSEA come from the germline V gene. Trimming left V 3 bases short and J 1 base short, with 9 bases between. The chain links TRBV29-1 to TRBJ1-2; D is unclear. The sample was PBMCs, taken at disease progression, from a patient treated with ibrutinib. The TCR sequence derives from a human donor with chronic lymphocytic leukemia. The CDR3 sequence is CSVDTGLNYGYTF. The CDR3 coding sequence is TGCAGCGTTGATACGGGCCTTAACTATGGCTACACCTTC.